This T cell receptor beta chain was captured in a study of shared clonotypes between healthy human individuals. Study observations and caveats: Donor clonotype sharing was expected to depend on sequencing depth. Having only a few donors restricted how much genetic and exposure-history diversity was captured. Generation probabilities were higher for clonotypes shared across all four sorted-subset donors than for unshared ones.

This CDR3 contains 15 residues. Per the germline V gene, CDR1 is SGHAT and CDR2 is FQNNGV. The ends were cut back, 1 base at V and 0 bases at J, with 7 bases in the middle. As originally analysed: Junction-only immunoSEQ data arrived without quality scores, meaning filtering differed. Sequencing was performed with immunoSEQ multiplex PCR; in TCRdb, only in-frame clones are kept and a portion is missing. V and J calls and clone size come straight from that table; D and trimming were deduced from the DNA. The sample shows approximately 1,000,000 clones, about 80% of them seen only once. This clone was detected only once. Its antigen is unidentified.

The material sequenced was memory CD4+ T cells from PBMCs. As to subset: CD45RA-negative fraction. The J gene is TRBJ1-5, the V gene TRBV11-2, with D tentatively TRBD1 (5 bases). The receptor was derived from a man between 18 and 29 years old in good health. Some clones in this sample may be carry-over from other donors' samples. This CDR3 reads CASSLAGHSNQPQHF. DNA for the CDR3: TGTGCCAGCAGCTTAGCGGGGCATAGCAATCAGCCCCAGCATTTT.